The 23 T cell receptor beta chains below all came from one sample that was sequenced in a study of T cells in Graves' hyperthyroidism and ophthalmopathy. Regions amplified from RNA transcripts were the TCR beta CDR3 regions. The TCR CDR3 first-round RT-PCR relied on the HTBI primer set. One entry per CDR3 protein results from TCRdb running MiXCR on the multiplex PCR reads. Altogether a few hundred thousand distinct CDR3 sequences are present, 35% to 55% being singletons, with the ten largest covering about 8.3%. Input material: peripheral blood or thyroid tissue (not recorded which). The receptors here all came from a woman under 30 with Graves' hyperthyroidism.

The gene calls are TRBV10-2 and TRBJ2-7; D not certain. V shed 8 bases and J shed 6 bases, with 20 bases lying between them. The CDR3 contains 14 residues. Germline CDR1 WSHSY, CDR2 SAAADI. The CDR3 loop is CASLGSPLGSEQYF. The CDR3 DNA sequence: TGCGCCAGCCTAGGTTCTCCCCTAGGGTCCGAGCAGTACTTC.

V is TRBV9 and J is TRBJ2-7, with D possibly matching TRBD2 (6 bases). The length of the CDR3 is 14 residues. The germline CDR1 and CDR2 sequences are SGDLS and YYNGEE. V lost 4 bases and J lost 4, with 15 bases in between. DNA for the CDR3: TGTGCCAGCAGCCCCCGGAGGGGAGTATACGAGCAGTACTTC. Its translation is CASSPRRGVYEQYF.

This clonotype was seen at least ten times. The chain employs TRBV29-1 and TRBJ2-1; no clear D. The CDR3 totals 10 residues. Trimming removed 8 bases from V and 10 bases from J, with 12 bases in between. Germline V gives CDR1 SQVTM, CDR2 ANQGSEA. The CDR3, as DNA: TGCAGCTTCGACCAGAACGAGCAGTTCTTC. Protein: CSFDQNEQFF.

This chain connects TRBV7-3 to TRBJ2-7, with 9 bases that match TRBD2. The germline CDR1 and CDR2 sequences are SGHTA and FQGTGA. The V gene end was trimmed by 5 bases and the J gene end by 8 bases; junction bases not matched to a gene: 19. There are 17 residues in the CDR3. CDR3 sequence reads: CASSLISGSGADTQQYF. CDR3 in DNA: TGTGCCAGCAGCCTCATTAGCGGGAGTGGGGCAGATACGCAGCAGTACTTC.

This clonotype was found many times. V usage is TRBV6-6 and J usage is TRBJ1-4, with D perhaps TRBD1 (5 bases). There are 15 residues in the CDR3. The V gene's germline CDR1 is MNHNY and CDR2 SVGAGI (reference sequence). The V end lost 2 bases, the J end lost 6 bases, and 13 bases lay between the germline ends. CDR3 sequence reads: CASSYGARRDEKLFF. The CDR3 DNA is TGTGCCAGCAGTTACGGGGCCAGGCGGGATGAAAAACTGTTTTTT.

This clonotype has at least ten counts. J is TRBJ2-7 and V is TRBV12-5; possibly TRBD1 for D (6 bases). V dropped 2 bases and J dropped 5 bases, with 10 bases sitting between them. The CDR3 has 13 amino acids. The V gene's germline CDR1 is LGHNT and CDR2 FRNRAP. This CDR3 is CASGLSQGNEQYF. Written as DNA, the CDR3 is TGTGCTAGTGGTTTGTCACAGGGTAACGAGCAGTACTTC.

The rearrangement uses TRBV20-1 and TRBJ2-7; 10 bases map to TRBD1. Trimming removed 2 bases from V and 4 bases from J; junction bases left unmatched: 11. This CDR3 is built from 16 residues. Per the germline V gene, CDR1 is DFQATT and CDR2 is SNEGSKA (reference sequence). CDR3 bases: TGCAGTGCTAGATTGACAGGGGGCCCATCTAGGTACGAGCAGTACTTC. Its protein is CSARLTGGPSRYEQYF.

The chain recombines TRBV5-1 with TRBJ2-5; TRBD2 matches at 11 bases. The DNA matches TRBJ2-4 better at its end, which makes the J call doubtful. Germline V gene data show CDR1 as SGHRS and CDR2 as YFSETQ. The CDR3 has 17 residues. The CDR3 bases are TGCGCCAGCAGCTTGTTTTCACTAGCGGGAGAGGGAAACATTCAGTACTTC. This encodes CASSLFSLAGEGNIQYF.

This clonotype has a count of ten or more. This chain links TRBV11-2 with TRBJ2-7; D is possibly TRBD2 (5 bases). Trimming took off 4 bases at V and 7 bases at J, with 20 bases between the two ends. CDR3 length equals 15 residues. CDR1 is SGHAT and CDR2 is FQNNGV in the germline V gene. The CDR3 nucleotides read TGTGCCAGCAGCTCGTTCAAGCGGATTTTTGGGGAGCAGTACTTC. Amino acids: CASSSFKRIFGEQYF.

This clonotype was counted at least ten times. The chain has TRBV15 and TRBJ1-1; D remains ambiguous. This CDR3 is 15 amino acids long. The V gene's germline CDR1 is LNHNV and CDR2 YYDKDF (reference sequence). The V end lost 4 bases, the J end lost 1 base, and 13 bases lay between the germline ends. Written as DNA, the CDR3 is TGTGCCACCAGCATAGTGAGGCGGGGGAACACTGAAGCTTTCTTT. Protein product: CATSIVRRGNTEAFF.

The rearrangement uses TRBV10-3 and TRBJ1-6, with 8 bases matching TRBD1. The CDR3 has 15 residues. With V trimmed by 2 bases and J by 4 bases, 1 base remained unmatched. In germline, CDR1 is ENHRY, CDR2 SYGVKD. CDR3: CAISERQGYNSPLHF. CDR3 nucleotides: TGTGCCATCAGTGAGCGACAGGGGTATAATTCACCCCTCCACTTT.

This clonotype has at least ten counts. CDR3 nucleotides: TGCAGTGCTAGAGAGGCTAGCGGGCCTGAGGGGTACGAGCAGTACTTC. As protein: CSAREASGPEGYEQYF. This chain uses TRBV20-1 with TRBJ2-7, with 8 positions matching TRBD2. Germline V lookup: CDR1 DFQATT, CDR2 SNEGSKA (reference sequence). The length of the CDR3 is 16 residues. V lost 0 bases, J lost 4 bases, and 11 bases stayed unmatched.

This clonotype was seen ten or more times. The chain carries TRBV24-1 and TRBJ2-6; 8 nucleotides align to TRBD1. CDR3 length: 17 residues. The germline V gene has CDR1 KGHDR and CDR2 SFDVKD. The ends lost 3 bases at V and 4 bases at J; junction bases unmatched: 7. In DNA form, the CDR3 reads TGTGCCACCAGTGATGTTAGACAGGGGACAGGGGCCAACGTCCTGACTTTC. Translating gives CATSDVRQGTGANVLTF.

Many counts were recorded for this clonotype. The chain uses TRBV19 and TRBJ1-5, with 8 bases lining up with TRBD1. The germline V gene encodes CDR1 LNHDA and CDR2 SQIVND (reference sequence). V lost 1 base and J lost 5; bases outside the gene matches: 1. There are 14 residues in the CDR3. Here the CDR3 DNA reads TGTGCCAGTAGTATAGGGACAGGGTATCAGCCCCAGCATTTT. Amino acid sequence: CASSIGTGYQPQHF.

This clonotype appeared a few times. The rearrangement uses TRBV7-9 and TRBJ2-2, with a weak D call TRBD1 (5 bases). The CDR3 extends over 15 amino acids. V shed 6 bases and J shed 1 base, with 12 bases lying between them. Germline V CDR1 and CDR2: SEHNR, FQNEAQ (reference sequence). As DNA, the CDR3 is TGTGCCAGCAGTCTTAGGACACTGAACACCGGGGAGCTGTTTTTT. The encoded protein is CASSLRTLNTGELFF.

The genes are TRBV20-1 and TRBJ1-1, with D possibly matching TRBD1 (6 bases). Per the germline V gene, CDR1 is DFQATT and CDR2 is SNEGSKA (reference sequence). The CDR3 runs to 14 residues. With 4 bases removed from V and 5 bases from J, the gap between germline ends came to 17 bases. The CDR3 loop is CSATWTEADTEAFF. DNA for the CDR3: TGCAGTGCTACCTGGACAGAAGCTGATACTGAAGCTTTCTTT.

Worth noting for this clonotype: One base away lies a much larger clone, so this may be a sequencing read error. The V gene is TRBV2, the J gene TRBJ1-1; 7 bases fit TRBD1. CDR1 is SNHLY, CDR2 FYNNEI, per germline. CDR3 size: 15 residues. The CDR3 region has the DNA TGTGTCAGCATTGTAAAAGGGGGCGGGGTCACTGAAGCTTTCTTT. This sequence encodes CVSIVKGGGVTEAFF. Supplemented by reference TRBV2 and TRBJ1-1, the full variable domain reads EPEVTQTPSHQVTQMGQEVILRCVPISNHLYFYWYRQILGQKVEFLVSFYNNEISEKSEIFDDQFSVERPDGSNFTLKIRSTKLEDSAMYFCVSIVKGGGVTEAFFGQGTRLTVV.

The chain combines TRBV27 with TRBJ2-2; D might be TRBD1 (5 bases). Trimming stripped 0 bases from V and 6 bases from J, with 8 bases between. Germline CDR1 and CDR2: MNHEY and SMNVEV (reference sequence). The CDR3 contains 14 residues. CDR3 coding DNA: TGTGCCAGCAGTTTATCGACAGTTCCCGGGGAGCTGTTTTTT. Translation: CASSLSTVPGELFF.

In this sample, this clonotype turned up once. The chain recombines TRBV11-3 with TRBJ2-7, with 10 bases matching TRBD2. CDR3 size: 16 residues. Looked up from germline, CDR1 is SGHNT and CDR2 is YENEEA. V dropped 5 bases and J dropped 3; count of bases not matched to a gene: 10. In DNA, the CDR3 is TGTGCCAGCAGCCAAGATCAGAGCGGGAGGGACTACGAGCAGTACTTC. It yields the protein CASSQDQSGRDYEQYF.

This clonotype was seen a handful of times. Here the CDR3 reads CASSWGPGQGDTGELFF. The CDR3 DNA is TGCGCCAGCAGCTGGGGACCAGGACAGGGTGACACCGGGGAGCTGTTTTTT. This sequence joins TRBV5-1 and TRBJ2-2, with 8 nucleotides matching TRBD1. Germline assignment: CDR1 SGHRS and CDR2 YFSETQ. After removal of 3 bases from V and 3 bases from J, the junction contained 10 bases not matched to a gene. The CDR3 is 17 amino acids.

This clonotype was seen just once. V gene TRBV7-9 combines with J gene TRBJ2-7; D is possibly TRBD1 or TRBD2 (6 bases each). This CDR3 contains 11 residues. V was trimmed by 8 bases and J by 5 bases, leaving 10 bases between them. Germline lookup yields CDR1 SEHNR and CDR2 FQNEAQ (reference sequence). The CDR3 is CASVRGDEQYF. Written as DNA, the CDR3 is TGTGCCAGCGTAAGGGGGGACGAGCAGTACTTC. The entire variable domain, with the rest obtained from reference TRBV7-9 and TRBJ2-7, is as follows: DTGVSQNPRHKITKRGQNVTFRCDPISEHNRLYWYRQTLGQGPEFLTYFQNEAQLEKSRLLSDRFSAERPKGSFSTLEIQRTEQGDSAMYLCASVRGDEQYFGPGTRLTVT.

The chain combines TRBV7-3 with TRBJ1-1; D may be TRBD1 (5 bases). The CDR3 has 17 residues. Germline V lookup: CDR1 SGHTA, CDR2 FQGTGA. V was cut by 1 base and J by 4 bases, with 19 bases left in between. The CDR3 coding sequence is TGTGCCAGCAGCTTAATAGGGGTTAGAAGAGGGAGCACTGAAGCTTTCTTT. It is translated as CASSLIGVRRGSTEAFF.

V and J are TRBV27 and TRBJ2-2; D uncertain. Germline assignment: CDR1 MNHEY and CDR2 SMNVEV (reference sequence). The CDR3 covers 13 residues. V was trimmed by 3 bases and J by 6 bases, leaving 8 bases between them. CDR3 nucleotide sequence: TGTGCCAGCAGTTTTCATCAGGCCGGGGAGCTGTTTTTT. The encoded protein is CASSFHQAGELFF.